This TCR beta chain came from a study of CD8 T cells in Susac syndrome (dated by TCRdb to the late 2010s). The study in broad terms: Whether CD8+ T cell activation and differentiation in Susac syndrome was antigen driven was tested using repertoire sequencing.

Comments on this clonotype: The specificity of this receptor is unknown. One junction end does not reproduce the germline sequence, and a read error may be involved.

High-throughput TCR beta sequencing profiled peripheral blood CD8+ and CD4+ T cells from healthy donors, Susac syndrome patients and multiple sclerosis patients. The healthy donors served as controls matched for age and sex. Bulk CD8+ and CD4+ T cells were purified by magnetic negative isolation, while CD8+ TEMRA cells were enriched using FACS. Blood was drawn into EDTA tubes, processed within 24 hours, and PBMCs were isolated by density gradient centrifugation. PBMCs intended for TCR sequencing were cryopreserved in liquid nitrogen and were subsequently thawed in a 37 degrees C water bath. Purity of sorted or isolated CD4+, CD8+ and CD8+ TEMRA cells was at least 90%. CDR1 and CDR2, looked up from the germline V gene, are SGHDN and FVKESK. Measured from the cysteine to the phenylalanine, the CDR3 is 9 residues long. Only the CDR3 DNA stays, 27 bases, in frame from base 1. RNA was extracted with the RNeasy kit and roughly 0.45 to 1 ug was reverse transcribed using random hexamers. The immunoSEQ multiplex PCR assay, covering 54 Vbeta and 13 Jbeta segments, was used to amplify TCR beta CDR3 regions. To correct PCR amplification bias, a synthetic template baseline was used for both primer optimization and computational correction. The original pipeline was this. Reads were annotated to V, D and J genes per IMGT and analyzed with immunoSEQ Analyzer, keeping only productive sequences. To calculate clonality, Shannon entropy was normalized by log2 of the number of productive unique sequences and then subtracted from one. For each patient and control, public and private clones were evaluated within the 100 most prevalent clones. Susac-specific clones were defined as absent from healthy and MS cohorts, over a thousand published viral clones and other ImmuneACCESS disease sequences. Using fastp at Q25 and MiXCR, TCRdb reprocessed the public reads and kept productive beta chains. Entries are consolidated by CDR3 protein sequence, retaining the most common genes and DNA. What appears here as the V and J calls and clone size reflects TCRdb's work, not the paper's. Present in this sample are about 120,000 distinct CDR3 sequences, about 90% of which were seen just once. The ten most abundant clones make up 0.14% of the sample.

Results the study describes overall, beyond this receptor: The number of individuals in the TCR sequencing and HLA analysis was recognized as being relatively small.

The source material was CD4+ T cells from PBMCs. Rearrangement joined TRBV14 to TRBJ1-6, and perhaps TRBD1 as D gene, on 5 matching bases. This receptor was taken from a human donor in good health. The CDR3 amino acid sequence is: CASSRPGVF. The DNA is TGTGCCAGCAGCCGCCCGGGGGTCTTT.